This T cell receptor beta chain was sequenced for a study of shared clonotypes between healthy human individuals. Study-level results: Larger richness was generally estimated for naive than memory subsets.

Notes on this clone: Its antigen remains unidentified.

A deep-level run was used for the assay. Data came from immunoSEQ multiplex PCR; TCRdb stores just in-frame clones and leaves some out. This sample has more than 1,200,000 clones, with about 98.5% found just once. Sequenced input: naive CD4+ T cells sorted from blood. Subset described: CD45RA+ positively selected. The clonotype originates from a man aged 25 to 45 in good health.

This chain's CDR3 is CATSPRLAGDYNEQFF. The CDR3 DNA sequence: TGTGCCACCAGCCCCCGTCTGGCGGGAGACTACAATGAGCAGTTCTTC. The gene calls are TRBV15 and TRBJ2-1; 7 bases fit TRBD2. The CDR3 runs 16 residues. V lost 5 bases to trimming and J lost 3 bases; unmatched junction nucleotides: 10. CDR1 LNHNV and CDR2 YYDKDF come from the germline V gene (reference sequence).